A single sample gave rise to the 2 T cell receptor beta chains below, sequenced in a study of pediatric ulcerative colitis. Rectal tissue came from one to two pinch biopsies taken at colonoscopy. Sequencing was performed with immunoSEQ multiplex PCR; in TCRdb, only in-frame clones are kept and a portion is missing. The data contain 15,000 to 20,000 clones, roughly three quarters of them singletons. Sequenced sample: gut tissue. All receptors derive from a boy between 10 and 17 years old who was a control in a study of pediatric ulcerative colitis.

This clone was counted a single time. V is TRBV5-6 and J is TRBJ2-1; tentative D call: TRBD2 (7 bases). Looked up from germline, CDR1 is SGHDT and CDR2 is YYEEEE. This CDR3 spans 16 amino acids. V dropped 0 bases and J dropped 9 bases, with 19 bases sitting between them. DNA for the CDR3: TGTGCCAGCAGCTTGGGGTTGACTAGCTGGGGGGCTGAGCAGTTCTTC. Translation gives CASSLGLTSWGAEQFF.

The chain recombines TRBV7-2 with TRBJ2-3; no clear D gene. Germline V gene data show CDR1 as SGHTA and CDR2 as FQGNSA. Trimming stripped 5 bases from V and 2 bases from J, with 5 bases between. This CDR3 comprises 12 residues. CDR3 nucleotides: TGTGCCAGCAGCACATACACAGATACGCAGTATTTT. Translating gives CASSTYTDTQYF.